Each of the 10 T cell receptor beta chains below was sequenced from the same sample in a study of TIL therapy for anti-PD-1-resistant metastatic lung cancer. Time point meaning: pre-treatment sample, taken before nivolumab and TIL therapy. The tumor samples were excised metastases, mostly pleural nodules or supraclavicular lymph nodes. This was the immunoSEQ v3 assay. Generated by immunoSEQ multiplex PCR, the TCRdb table keeps only in-frame clones and is missing some. In the table there are around 100,000 clones, under 70% of which are singletons. This specimen was tumor tissue, taken at baseline. The receptors originated from a person aged 25 to 85 with non-small cell lung cancer.

The chain joins TRBV5-6 to TRBJ2-7, with 10 bases matching TRBD2. Germline loops: CDR1 SGHDT, CDR2 YYEEEE. The CDR3 spans 15 residues. The J segment lost 4 bases and the V segment lost 4 bases, leaving 8 bases of the junction unmatched. CDR3 sequence (DNA): TGTGCCAGCAGCCTTAACCTAGCGGGAGTTTACGAGCAGTACTTC. It translates to CASSLNLAGVYEQYF.

This clone was seen only a few times. The chain joins TRBV4-1 to TRBJ2-7; D may be TRBD2 (6 bases). Germline values: CDR1 MGHRA, CDR2 YSYEKL. V gave up 4 bases and J gave up 3 bases, with 16 bases separating them. The CDR3 consists of 15 residues. The CDR3: CASSPTEPGDYEQYF. DNA for the CDR3: TGCGCCAGCAGCCCCACCGAGCCGGGGGACTACGAGCAGTACTTC.

CDR3 protein: CASSYSLAGGLQETQYF. CDR3 sequence (DNA): TGTGCCAGCAGTTACTCTCTAGCGGGAGGACTTCAAGAGACCCAGTACTTC. This chain links TRBV6-2 or TRBV6-3 with TRBJ2-5, with 11 positions matching TRBD2. CDR1 is MNHEY and CDR2 is SVGEGT in the germline V gene. The CDR3 is made up of 17 amino acids. Unmatched junction bases numbered 5, after V lost 0 bases and J lost 2 bases.

The rearrangement uses TRBV7-2 and TRBJ2-3; D ambiguous. CDR1 is SGHTA and CDR2 is FQGNSA in the germline V gene. This CDR3 is built from 14 residues. V was trimmed by 6 bases and J by 0 bases, leaving 10 bases between them. CDR3 bases: TGTGCCAGCAGTGCATCACTTAGCACAGATACGCAGTATTTT. This gives the protein CASSASLSTDTQYF.

This clone was seen only once. The rearrangement joins TRBV5-1 to TRBJ1-4, with D unclear. The CDR3 totals 16 residues. Germline values: CDR1 SGHRS, CDR2 YFSETQ. Trimming took 0 bases from V and 0 from J, leaving 9 bases between them. This CDR3 reads CASSLASATTNEKLFF. DNA for the CDR3: TGCGCCAGCAGCTTGGCAAGCGCGACAACTAATGAAAAACTGTTTTTT.

This chain links TRBV2 with TRBJ2-7, with 8 bases matching TRBD2. The CDR3 length is 14 residues. CDR1 and CDR2 (germline): SNHLY, FYNNEI. V lost 4 bases, J lost 6 bases, and 8 bases stayed unmatched. The CDR3 sequence is CASSATGGPVEQYF. The CDR3 DNA sequence: TGTGCCAGCAGTGCGACGGGAGGGCCAGTCGAGCAGTACTTC.

The gene calls are TRBV7-2 and TRBJ2-5; D remains ambiguous. The CDR3 runs to 13 residues. CDR1 and CDR2 (germline): SGHTA, FQGNSA. Trimming pared 2 bases from V and 1 base from J, leaving 5 bases between. The CDR3 nucleotides read TGTGCCAGCAGCTTAATACGCCAAGAGACCCAGTACTTC. Translated, it gives CASSLIRQETQYF.

This clone was observed a handful of times. CDR3 protein: CASSQEGAADTQYF. The DNA of the CDR3 is TGTGCCAGCAGCCAAGAGGGAGCTGCAGATACGCAGTATTTT. The V and J genes are TRBV4-2 and TRBJ2-3; tentatively, D is TRBD2 (5 bases). Germline V lookup: CDR1 LGHNA, CDR2 YNFKEQ. This CDR3 is 14 amino acids long. V lost 0 bases and J lost 4, with 8 bases in between.

The gene calls are TRBV3-1 (or the pseudogene TRBV3-2) and TRBJ2-1, with 8 bases fitting TRBD2. The CDR3 runs to 12 residues. The V segment lost 3 bases and the J segment 13 bases; nucleotides outside the gene matches: 5. Germline V CDR1 and CDR2: LGHDT, YNNKEL (reference sequence). The CDR3 is CASSHMGLEQFF. DNA for the CDR3: TGTGCCAGCAGCCACATGGGACTAGAACAGTTCTTC.

In its sample, this clone was seen a few times. The V call is TRBV6-2 or TRBV6-3, the J call TRBJ2-5, with D unclear. Germline V gene lookup returns CDR1 MNHEY and CDR2 SVGEGT. CDR3 length: 11 residues. Trimming left V 2 bases short and J 4 bases short, with 2 bases between. CDR3 DNA: TGTGCCAGCAGTTACGCAGAGACCCAGTACTTC. This sequence encodes CASSYAETQYF.